The next 17 T cell receptor beta chains were all read from a single sample in a study of T cell repertoires in cytomegalovirus infection. MiXCR, applied by TCRdb to the reads, yields one record per CDR3 protein. This table has about 740,000 distinct CDR3 sequences, about 40% appearing once. The sample consisted of PBMCs. The receptor set was obtained from a human donor in good health (CMV status not recorded). Some clones in this sample may be carry-over from other donors' samples.

This clonotype was seen more than once but under ten times. The rearrangement uses TRBV28 and TRBJ1-2, with TRBD1 matching 7 bases. The V and J ends lost 6 bases and 1 base, in that order; junction bases with no gene match: 14. The CDR3 length is 17 residues. From germline, CDR1 is MDHEN and CDR2 SYDVKM. CDR3 region: CASRAPGQRGINYGYTF. The CDR3 bases are TGTGCCAGCAGAGCACCGGGACAGCGTGGTATTAACTATGGCTACACCTTC.

In this sample, this clonotype turned up a few times. This chain connects TRBV4-1 to TRBJ2-1; TRBD1 aligns across 11 bases. V gave up 5 bases and J gave up 6 bases; unmatched junction bases: 6. The CDR3 runs to 15 residues. CDR1 is MGHRA and CDR2 is YSYEKL in the germline V gene. CDR3 in amino acids: CASSDRDRGGNEQFF. The DNA for the CDR3 is TGCGCCAGCAGCGACCGGGACAGGGGGGGCAATGAGCAGTTCTTC.

This clonotype has more than one count but fewer than ten. The V call is TRBV28, the J call TRBJ2-2, with 8 bases that match TRBD1. J lost 7 bases, V lost 6 bases, and 13 bases had no gene match. The CDR3 consists of 16 residues. Germline V CDR1 and CDR2: MDHEN, SYDVKM. The CDR3 here is CASRPGTGLGNGELFF. CDR3 coding DNA: TGTGCCAGCAGACCCGGGACAGGTCTTGGGAACGGGGAGCTGTTTTTT.

A note on this clonotype: The junction differs from germline at one of its ends, possibly a read error. This chain uses TRBV7-2 with TRBJ1-1; unclear D gene. This CDR3 has 16 residues. The germline V gene has CDR1 SGHTA and CDR2 FQGNSA. DNA for the CDR3: TGTGCCAGCAGCTTAGTATTTAGGATGGTGAACACTGACGCTTTCTTT. This sequence encodes CASSLVFRMVNTDAFF.

The chain couples TRBV11-2 to TRBJ2-1, with D perhaps matching TRBD2 (5 bases). V was pared by 6 bases and J by 15 bases, with 21 bases between. There are 13 residues in the CDR3. CDR1 and CDR2 from the germline V gene are SGHAT and FQNNGV. CDR3 in amino acids: CASSKEDWTRPFF. CDR3 bases: TGTGCCAGCAGTAAAGAAGATTGGACTCGTCCGTTCTTC.

This chain uses TRBV7-2 with TRBJ2-5, with D possibly TRBD2 on 6 matching bases. The CDR3 is 13 residues long. Trimming took 5 bases from V and 5 from J, leaving 12 bases between them. Germline CDR1 SGHTA, CDR2 FQGNSA. The chain's CDR3 is CASSGGIRETQYF. CDR3 in DNA: TGTGCCAGCAGCGGGGGGATCCGGGAGACCCAGTACTTC.

The rearrangement links TRBV6-1 to TRBJ1-1; no clear D. Germline loops: CDR1 MNHNS, CDR2 SASEGT. Trimming cost V 6 bases and J 1 base, with 9 bases left between them. The CDR3 is made up of 13 amino acids. In DNA, the CDR3 is TGTGCCAGCAGGGACGGAAGGAACACTGAAGCTTTCTTT. Amino acids: CASRDGRNTEAFF.

The CDR3: CASSFNLGKSDYGYTF. For the CDR3, the DNA is TGTGCCAGCAGTTTCAACCTGGGAAAGTCGGACTATGGCTACACCTTC. This chain connects TRBV28 to TRBJ1-2; D ambiguous. CDR1 is MDHEN, CDR2 SYDVKM, per germline. The length of the CDR3 is 16 residues. The V end lost 3 bases, the J end lost 3 bases, and 17 bases lay between the germline ends.

This clonotype turned up a few times. The chain employs TRBV27 and TRBJ1-1, with D perhaps TRBD1 (5 bases). This CDR3 spans 14 amino acids. V lost 2 bases and J 6 bases, leaving 13 bases between the germline ends. Germline values: CDR1 MNHEY, CDR2 SMNVEV (reference sequence). The CDR3, as DNA: TGTGCCAGCAGTTTAGAGGCAACGGGGGCTGAAGCTTTCTTT. Translating it yields CASSLEATGAEAFF.

This clonotype was seen a few times. Relative to the germline gene, one junction end is altered; a read error may explain this. The V and J genes are TRBV7-6 and TRBJ2-7, with 8 positions matching TRBD2. The CDR3 is made up of 16 amino acids. The germline CDR1 and CDR2 sequences are SGHVS and FNYEAQ. Written as DNA, the CDR3 is TGTGCCAGCAGCTTAAATCGAGATAGCGGGATAGTCGAGAAGTACTTC. This gives the protein CASSLNRDSGIVEKYF.

The chain joins TRBV6-1 to TRBJ1-1; TRBD1 is a possible D gene (6 bases). CDR1 and CDR2 from the germline V gene are MNHNS and SASEGT. Trimming removed 5 bases at V and 5 bases at J, with 12 bases between. The CDR3 totals 13 residues. The CDR3 loop is CASSIGGKTEAFF. The DNA for the CDR3 is TGTGCCAGCAGTATAGGGGGTAAGACTGAAGCTTTCTTT.

J is TRBJ1-4 and V is TRBV7-2; D is unresolved. Germline V gene data show CDR1 as SGHTA and CDR2 as FQGNSA. The V gene lost 5 bases and the J gene lost 7 bases, with 17 bases spanning the gap. The CDR3 contains 15 residues. DNA for the CDR3: TGTACCAGCAGCCCCGAGCAGGCTCGGGGTGAAAAACTGTTTTTT. Translated, it gives CTSSPEQARGEKLFF.

This clonotype was found a few times. The genes are TRBV4-1 and TRBJ1-1; perhaps TRBD1 as D (5 bases). Germline V gives CDR1 MGHRA, CDR2 YSYEKL. CDR3 length: 14 residues. V shed 6 bases and J shed 9 bases, with 20 bases lying between them. Written as DNA, the CDR3 is TGCGCCAGCAGTCGGGGATTAGGGACGGATCAAGCTTTCTTT. Its translation: CASSRGLGTDQAFF.

The chain recombines TRBV6-6 with TRBJ2-2; the D gene is possibly TRBD1 (6 bases). CDR3 length: 16 amino acids. The V end was cut by 4 bases, the J end by 1 base, with 13 bases between. CDR1 and CDR2 from the germline V gene are MNHNY and SVGAGI (reference sequence). The CDR3 bases are TGTGCCAGCAGTTTTAATAGAGGGGGGAACACCGGGGAGCTGTTTTTT. Residues: CASSFNRGGNTGELFF.

CDR3 in amino acids: CASSSPRQGGGTEAFF. The CDR3 region has the DNA TGTGCCAGCAGTTCACCACGACAGGGGGGGGGCACTGAAGCTTTCTTT. The V and J genes are TRBV28 and TRBJ1-1, with 9 bases matching TRBD1. V lost 4 bases to trimming and J lost 4 bases; unmatched junction nucleotides: 10. CDR1 is MDHEN and CDR2 is SYDVKM in the germline V gene. CDR3 length: 16 amino acids.

The gene calls are TRBV18 and TRBJ1-6; 7 bases align to TRBD1. This CDR3 has 14 residues. Trimming removed 5 bases from V and 8 bases from J; junction bases left unmatched: 6. Germline CDR1 is KGHSH and CDR2 is LQKENI. As DNA, the CDR3 is TGTGCCAGCTCAACTACAGGGGCGGATTCACCCCTCCACTTT. Its translation: CASSTTGADSPLHF. Based on the CDR3 plus reference TRBV18 and TRBJ1-6, the full variable domain is NAGVMQNPRHLVRRRGQEARLRCSPMKGHSHVYWYRQLPEEGLKFMVYLQKENIIDESGMPKERFSAEFPKEGPSILRIQQVVRGDSAAYFCASSTTGADSPLHFGNGTRLTVT.

The V and J genes are TRBV20-1 and TRBJ2-2; 10 bases match TRBD2. CDR3 size: 14 residues. V lost 3 bases and J lost 6; bases outside the gene matches: 4. Germline values: CDR1 DFQATT, CDR2 SNEGSKA (reference sequence). CDR3 nucleotide sequence: TGCAGTGCTAGTCGTCTAGCGGGAGCCGGGGAGCTGTTTTTT. Encoded protein: CSASRLAGAGELFF.